This is a list of T cell receptor beta chains from one sample in a study of blood T cell repertoires in COVID-19. TCRdb's copy holds only in-frame clones and misses some; the assay was immunoSEQ multiplex PCR. The sample holds under 250,000 clones, about nine tenths seen once. The sequenced material came from peripheral blood. These receptors all come from a woman between 55 and 75 years old with acute or convalescent COVID-19. The CDR3 runs from the conserved cysteine through the conserved F or W. The D gene is left open where the match is weak.

d_gene,j_gene,v_gene,CDR3aa
TRBD2,TRBJ2-1,TRBV5-1,CASSTLNVFGLAASYNEQFF
TRBD2,TRBJ2-5,TRBV5-8,CASSLGSSGGYQETQYF
TRBD1,TRBJ2-2,TRBV14,CASSLRQGEGTGELFF
NA,TRBJ1-1,TRBV19,CASSTAGNTEAFF
NA,TRBJ2-7,TRBV15,CATSRDRSSAYEQYF
TRBD2,TRBJ2-1,TRBV2,CASKKETSGYGQNEQFF
NA,TRBJ2-5,TRBV7-2,CASSLDIRRHQYF
TRBD1,TRBJ2-2,TRBV19,CASSIDGTGVNTGELFF
NA,TRBJ1-2,TRBV5-8,CASSFWGDGGYTF
TRBD2,TRBJ2-5,TRBV13,CASSARGVGETQYF
TRBD1,TRBJ1-2,TRBV6-5,CASSYSQTGAGYTF
NA,TRBJ2-5,TRBV7-2,CASSLSGGQETQYF
NA,TRBJ2-2,TRBV19,CASSGGGGRELFF
NA,TRBJ1-4,TRBV18,CASSPRQINEKLFF
NA,TRBJ1-3,TRBV6-5,CASSYSGRGNTIYF
NA,TRBJ1-1,TRBV30,CAWSVTGGTEAFF
NA,TRBJ2-1,TRBV27,CASSMRTTGFYEQFF
TRBD2,TRBJ2-3,TRBV28,CASSSLAGGGTDTQYF
TRBD2,TRBJ2-7,TRBV28,CASSLPAGLAGEWREQYF
TRBD2,TRBJ2-5,TRBV18,CASSPELAAQETQYF
TRBD1,TRBJ2-7,TRBV6-6,CASSYDRGSYEQYF
NA,TRBJ2-7,TRBV30,CAWRAGNSYEQYF
TRBD1,TRBJ1-4,TRBV30,CAWSQGATVNEKLFF
TRBD1,TRBJ2-1,TRBV5-6,CASSLDRGRYGEQFF
TRBD1,TRBJ1-1,TRBV7-3,CASKTDRENTEAFF
TRBD1,TRBJ2-1,TRBV5-1,CASHRGPGQGNNEQFF
TRBD2,TRBJ2-1,TRBV28,CASSLRLARYNEQFF
TRBD2,TRBJ2-3,TRBV11-3,CASSSGGATDTQYF
TRBD1,TRBJ2-3,TRBV20-1,CSAGGADTQYF
NA,TRBJ1-1,TRBV7-9,CASSFQGGTEAFF
NA,TRBJ2-1,TRBV30,CAWSRGGNNEQFF
TRBD1,TRBJ2-7,TRBV6-6,CASRETGSNSYEQYF
NA,TRBJ2-1,TRBV9,CASSPGGYSYNEQFF
TRBD1,TRBJ2-5,TRBV15,CATNSQDREETQYF
TRBD2,TRBJ2-3,TRBV9,CASSVAPGGDRADTQYF
NA,TRBJ2-1,TRBV4-1,CASRAPFRGNEQFF
NA,TRBJ1-1,TRBV19,CASLPSGGMNTEAFF
NA,TRBJ2-5,TRBV5-1,CASSSTTGPETQYF
TRBD1,TRBJ1-2,TRBV28,CASSFGSLGQGDYGYTF
TRBD1,TRBJ1-4,TRBV15,CATSKGQGNEKLFF
TRBD1,TRBJ1-5,TRBV7-2,CASSLALDRAYQPQHF
TRBD1,TRBJ2-5,TRBV6-4,CASSGQTGGPNQETQYF
NA,TRBJ2-3,TRBV7-9,CASSLATGHTQYF
NA,TRBJ1-4,TRBV4-2,CASSQEGSFATNEKLFF
NA,TRBJ2-5,TRBV5-6,CASSSQETQYF
NA,TRBJ2-7,TRBV10-1,CASSEYPGSHEQYF
TRBD2,TRBJ2-1,TRBV5-6,CASSWTSGRGYNEQFF
NA,TRBJ2-5,TRBV7-3,CASSLRGSGVIETQYF
NA,TRBJ1-2,TRBV20-1,CSASYGYGYTF
TRBD1,TRBJ1-2,TRBV2,CASIDREYMGYTF
NA,TRBJ1-1,TRBV14,CASSVGGNTEAFF
TRBD1,TRBJ2-2,TRBV19,CATRGQGVTGELFF
NA,TRBJ1-5,TRBV19,CATNRGIGQPQHF
NA,TRBJ2-7,TRBV4-1,CASSQTGTWPYEQYF
NA,TRBJ1-5,TRBV7-2,CASSVTGTTNQPQHF
NA,TRBJ2-1,TRBV29-1,CSVGGRAYNEQFF
TRBD1,TRBJ1-5,TRBV25-1,CASSGPGTGGLQPQHF